Below are 21 T cell receptor beta chains sequenced from a single sample in a study of cytomegalovirus exposure and HLA in healthy donors. The PCR used 60 Vbeta and 13 Jbeta primers. Data came from immunoSEQ multiplex PCR; TCRdb stores just in-frame clones and leaves some out. In the table there are 160,000 or so clones, about four fifths of which are singletons. Source material: PBMCs. All receptors come from a woman aged 50 to 65 in good health and CMV-seronegative.

The chain uses TRBV30 and TRBJ2-3; 9 positions match TRBD2. From germline, CDR1 is GTSNPN and CDR2 SVGIG (reference sequence). With V trimmed by 0 bases and J by 4 bases, 5 bases remained unmatched. CDR3 size: 15 residues. CDR3 in amino acids: CAWSVLAGVSDTQYF. The CDR3 DNA reads TGTGCCTGGAGTGTATTAGCGGGAGTATCAGATACGCAGTATTTT.

The count of this clone is one. The chain recombines TRBV14 with TRBJ1-1; no clear D. This CDR3 has 13 residues. With 0 bases removed from V and 0 bases from J, the gap between germline ends came to 2 bases. The V gene's germline CDR1 is SGHDN and CDR2 FVKESK. DNA of the CDR3: TGTGCCAGCAGCCAAGACATGAACACTGAAGCTTTCTTT. Translated: CASSQDMNTEAFF.

This sequence joins TRBV27 and TRBJ1-2; 9 bases are a match to TRBD1. This CDR3 contains 16 residues. Unmatched junction bases numbered 14, after V lost 5 bases and J lost 7 bases. The germline CDR1 and CDR2 sequences are MNHEY and SMNVEV (reference sequence). CDR3 protein: CASSVTGGAILRGYTF. CDR3 coding DNA: TGTGCCAGCAGTGTCACAGGGGGCGCGATTCTGCGTGGCTACACCTTC.

The chain couples TRBV10-3 to TRBJ2-1; 13 nucleotides line up with TRBD2. The CDR3 is 15 amino acids. Germline assignment: CDR1 ENHRY and CDR2 SYGVKD. Trimming took 7 bases from V and 2 from J; bases not matched to a gene: 2. DNA of the CDR3: TGTGCCATCAAGGGGACTAGCGGGGCCTACAATGAGCAGTTCTTC. Its translation: CAIKGTSGAYNEQFF.

The rearrangement links TRBV18 to TRBJ2-4, with TRBD1 matching over 7 bases. CDR1 and CDR2 from the germline V gene are KGHSH and LQKENI. The J segment lost 6 bases and the V segment lost 1 base, leaving 9 bases of the junction unmatched. This CDR3 spans 16 amino acids. CDR3 sequence (DNA): TGTGCCAGCTCACCACTGACGACAGGGCAGGGAAACATTCAGTACTTC. Translated, it gives CASSPLTTGQGNIQYF.

The chain carries TRBV7-9 and TRBJ2-2; D call uncertain. The CDR3 spans 14 residues. The germline CDR1 and CDR2 sequences are SEHNR and FQNEAQ (reference sequence). Trimming cost V 4 bases and J 6 bases, with 12 bases left between them. The CDR3 region is CASSSSRIPGELFF. CDR3 DNA: TGTGCCAGCAGCTCCTCTCGTATCCCCGGGGAGCTGTTTTTT.

This chain links TRBV20-1 with TRBJ1-5; D uncertain. CDR3 length: 11 amino acids. Looked up from germline, CDR1 is DFQATT and CDR2 is SNEGSKA (reference sequence). V was cut by 7 bases and J by 6 bases, with 10 bases left in between. The CDR3 DNA follows: TGCAGTGTTTCACGGGGTCAGCCCCAGCATTTT. This encodes CSVSRGQPQHF.

CDR3 nucleotides: TGTGCCATCAGTGAATTATTTAATCAGCCCCAGCATTTT. Translated: CAISELFNQPQHF. V is TRBV10-3 and J is TRBJ1-5; D ambiguous. Trimming took off 3 bases at V and 4 bases at J, with 7 bases between the two ends. The CDR3 totals 13 residues. Germline V gene lookup returns CDR1 ENHRY and CDR2 SYGVKD.

The chain has TRBV28 and TRBJ1-5; D is unclear. This CDR3 is 14 amino acids long. The ends were cut back, 3 bases at V and 3 bases at J, with 9 bases in the middle. Germline lookup yields CDR1 MDHEN and CDR2 SYDVKM. CDR3 loop: CASSLSGNNQPQHF. As DNA, the CDR3 is TGTGCCAGCAGTTTGTCGGGGAACAATCAGCCCCAGCATTTT. The complete variable domain, with remaining parts taken from reference TRBV28 and TRBJ1-5, reads DVKVTQSSRYLVKRTGEKVFLECVQDMDHENMFWYRQDPGLGLRLIYFSYDVKMKEKGDIPEGYSVSREKKERFSLILESASTNQTSMYLCASSLSGNNQPQHFGDGTRLSIL.

The chain carries TRBV4-3 and TRBJ2-7; weak D call: TRBD2 (6 bases). Germline CDR1 is LGHNA and CDR2 is YSLEER. The CDR3 totals 15 residues. V gave up 5 bases and J gave up 0 bases, with 14 bases separating them. The CDR3 spells CASSAFSGSSYEQYF. In DNA, the CDR3 is TGCGCCAGCAGCGCCTTTAGCGGTAGCTCCTACGAGCAGTACTTC.

V usage is TRBV7-6 and J usage is TRBJ2-2; TRBD2 matches at 13 bases. CDR1 and CDR2 from the germline V gene are SGHVS and FNYEAQ. V was clipped by 4 bases and J by 5 bases; unmatched bases: 4. CDR3 length equals 16 residues. The CDR3 DNA reads as TGTGCCAGCAGCTCGCGGACTAGCGGGGGTACCGGGGAGCTGTTTTTT. This sequence encodes CASSSRTSGGTGELFF.

This chain connects TRBV18 to TRBJ2-5, with 8 nucleotides matching TRBD2. Germline CDR1 reads KGHSH; CDR2 reads LQKENI. The CDR3 sequence is 14 residues long. V lost 3 bases, J lost 1 base, and 1 base stayed unmatched. CDR3 nucleotides: TGTGCCAGCTCACCGGCGGGGGGCCAAGAGACCCAGTACTTC. Amino acid sequence: CASSPAGGQETQYF.

The V call is TRBV11-2, the J call TRBJ2-7, with 9 bases identical to TRBD2. This CDR3 comprises 15 residues. CDR1 and CDR2 from the germline V gene are SGHAT and FQNNGV. Trimming cost V 4 bases and J 4 bases; bases outside gene matches: 8. The CDR3 spells CASSYGLASFYEQYF. The DNA of the CDR3 is TGTGCCAGCAGCTACGGACTAGCGTCTTTTTACGAGCAGTACTTC.

This chain connects TRBV5-4 to TRBJ2-3; 8 bases agree with TRBD2. Per the germline V gene, CDR1 is SGHNT and CDR2 is YYREEE (reference sequence). The CDR3 has 15 residues. Germline trimming cut 2 bases from V and 1 base from J; bases unmatched to any gene: 3. Written as DNA, the CDR3 is TGTGCCAGCAGCTTCTTTAGCGGGGGCACAGATACGCAGTATTTT. It is translated as CASSFFSGGTDTQYF. Using reference TRBV5-4 and TRBJ2-3 for the parts outside the CDR3, the full variable domain is ETGVTQSPTHLIKTRGQQVTLRCSSQSGHNTVSWYQQALGQGPQFIFQYYREEENGRGNFPPRFSGLQFPNYSSELNVNALELDDSALYLCASSFFSGGTDTQYFGPGTRLTVL.

The V call is TRBV9, the J call TRBJ1-2; TRBD1 is a possible D gene (5 bases). Per germline, CDR1 SGDLS and CDR2 YYNGEE. The V end was cut by 1 base, the J end by 8 bases, with 9 bases between. CDR3 size: 12 residues. This chain's CDR3 is CASSVLAGGYTF. The CDR3 nucleotides are TGTGCCAGCAGCGTATTGGCAGGGGGCTACACCTTC.

The V gene is TRBV30, the J gene TRBJ1-4; D is undetermined. CDR1 GTSNPN and CDR2 SVGIG come from the germline V gene (reference sequence). CDR3 length equals 12 residues. Trimming stripped 3 bases from V and 6 bases from J, with 8 bases between. This chain's CDR3 is CAWRLVDEKLFF. For the CDR3, the DNA is TGTGCCTGGAGATTAGTGGATGAAAAACTGTTTTTT.

The CDR3 DNA is TGTGCCAGCACCTCGACACAGGGACCTAATGAAAAACTGTTTTTT. It specifies CASTSTQGPNEKLFF. The chain combines TRBV21-1 with TRBJ1-4; TRBD1, the table's D call, was not compared with the DNA. TRBV21-1 is noted as a pseudogene. The CDR3 loop spans 15 amino acids.

This chain connects TRBV28 to TRBJ2-1; 7 bases map to TRBD2. From germline, CDR1 is MDHEN and CDR2 SYDVKM. This CDR3 region has 14 residues. V lost 5 bases, J lost 5 bases, and 6 bases stayed unmatched. For the CDR3, the DNA is TGTGCCAGCAGTCCGGGACTACAGAACAATGAGCAGTTCTTC. This gives the protein CASSPGLQNNEQFF. The full variable domain, rest sourced from reference TRBV28 and TRBJ2-1, is DVKVTQSSRYLVKRTGEKVFLECVQDMDHENMFWYRQDPGLGLRLIYFSYDVKMKEKGDIPEGYSVSREKKERFSLILESASTNQTSMYLCASSPGLQNNEQFFGPGTRLTVL.

The genes are TRBV11-2 and TRBJ2-4; perhaps TRBD2 as D (5 bases). V dropped 0 bases and J dropped 14 bases, with 14 bases sitting between them. The CDR3 contains 13 residues. Germline V CDR1 and CDR2: SGHAT, FQNNGV. The CDR3 loop is CASSLDRGGQEYF. CDR3 DNA sequence: TGTGCCAGCAGCTTAGATAGAGGAGGCCAGGAGTACTTC.

The chain carries TRBV14 and TRBJ2-6, with TRBD1 identical over 8 bases. Germline loops: CDR1 SGHDN, CDR2 FVKESK. V was pared by 4 bases and J by 1 base, with 12 bases of the junction left unmatched. This CDR3 has 19 amino acids. CDR3 loop: CASSLVRDRMISGANVLTF. In DNA form, the CDR3 reads TGTGCCAGCAGCCTCGTCCGGGACAGGATGATTTCTGGGGCCAACGTCCTGACTTTC.

The chain links TRBV2 to TRBJ1-4; TRBD1 agrees at 11 bases. CDR3 size: 16 residues. V lost 2 bases to trimming and J lost 7 bases; unmatched junction nucleotides: 6. The germline V gene has CDR1 SNHLY and CDR2 FYNNEI. In DNA form, the CDR3 reads TGTGCCAGCAGTGAATTCGGACAGGGGGCGAGTGAAAAACTGTTTTTT. It yields the protein CASSEFGQGASEKLFF.